These 9 T cell receptor beta chains were sequenced from one sample in a study of T cells after yellow fever vaccination. Using its own MiXCR run on the 5' RACE reads, TCRdb lists one record per CDR3 protein. The sample holds about 300,000 distinct CDR3 sequences, roughly 7% seen once. The source was PBMCs, collected around 45 days after the first yellow fever vaccination. Receptor source: a man younger than 35 who received the YFV17D yellow fever vaccine.

The chain couples TRBV20-1 to TRBJ2-7; D unclear. Trimming cost V 6 bases and J 2 bases, with 14 bases left between them. This CDR3 has 13 residues. Germline V gives CDR1 DFQATT, CDR2 SNEGSKA (reference sequence). The CDR3 nucleotides read TGCAGTGCCGCTCCGGTTCGGCCCTACGAGCAGTACTTC. Translated, it gives CSAAPVRPYEQYF.

This clonotype was seen at least ten times. The chain carries TRBV27 and TRBJ2-3; 10 nucleotides agree with TRBD2. The CDR3 spans 16 residues. The germline V gene encodes CDR1 MNHEY and CDR2 SMNVEV (reference sequence). The trim removed 2 bases at V and 7 bases at J, leaving 9 bases unmatched. CDR3 protein: CASSLNPAGGPNTQYF. CDR3 bases: TGTGCCAGCAGTTTAAATCCAGCGGGGGGGCCAAATACGCAGTATTTT.

There are a few counts of this clonotype. This chain links TRBV18 with TRBJ2-1, with D perhaps matching TRBD1 (6 bases). Germline CDR1 KGHSH, CDR2 LQKENI. V was pared by 3 bases and J by 5 bases, with 14 bases between. CDR3 length equals 15 residues. The CDR3 loop reads CASSPQGGQNNEQFF. CDR3 nucleotides: TGTGCCAGCTCACCTCAAGGAGGACAGAACAATGAGCAGTTCTTC.

This clonotype has only a few counts. The J gene is TRBJ2-3, the V gene TRBV7-2; D gene ambiguous. The germline gives CDR1 SGHTA, CDR2 FQGNSA. The CDR3 is made up of 15 amino acids. Between the trimmed V and J ends, which lost 0 bases and 5 bases, there was a span of 12 bases. CDR3 nucleotide sequence: TGTGCCAGCAGCTTAGCATCGGTAGCAAGAGATACGCAGTATTTT. Encoded protein: CASSLASVARDTQYF. Based on the CDR3 plus reference TRBV7-2 and TRBJ2-3, the full variable domain is GAGVSQSPSNKVTEKGKDVELRCDPISGHTALYWYRQSLGQGLEFLIYFQGNSAPDKSGLPSDRFSAERTGGSVSTLTIQRTQQEDSAVYLCASSLASVARDTQYFGPGTRLTVL.

This clonotype appeared a few times. The rearrangement uses TRBV7-9 and TRBJ2-5; TRBD2 aligns across 11 bases. The V and J ends lost 6 bases and 5 bases, in that order; junction bases with no gene match: 5. Germline V gene lookup returns CDR1 SEHNR and CDR2 FQNEAQ (reference sequence). The CDR3 has 14 amino acids. The CDR3 is CASRPSGGSETQYF. CDR3 coding DNA: TGTGCCAGCAGACCTAGCGGGGGGTCGGAGACCCAGTACTTC.

About this clonotype itself: At one end the junction does not follow the germline gene, possibly because of a read error. V and J are TRBV7-7 and TRBJ2-3; TRBD2 agrees at 8 bases. The CDR3 sequence is 13 residues long. Germline-derived CDR1 and CDR2 are SSHAT and FNYEAQ (reference sequence). The CDR3 loop is CASSLVAGDTQYF. CDR3 nucleotides: TGTGCTAGCAGCTTAGTAGCGGGGGATACGCAGTATTTT.

The V call is TRBV30, the J call TRBJ2-1, with a tentative D call TRBD2 (6 bases). V lost 0 bases to trimming and J lost 5 bases, with 14 bases between them. In germline, CDR1 is GTSNPN, CDR2 SVGIG (reference sequence). This CDR3 contains 15 residues. The CDR3 here is CAWSVDWGLNNEQFF. The CDR3 DNA reads as TGTGCCTGGAGTGTTGACTGGGGACTGAACAATGAGCAGTTCTTC.

V and J are TRBV5-6 and TRBJ2-2; TRBD1 might be the D (6 bases). CDR1 is SGHDT, CDR2 YYEEEE, per germline. The V gene lost 4 bases and the J gene lost 7 bases, with 17 bases spanning the gap. There are 15 residues in the CDR3. CDR3 in amino acids: CASSQMGHEVGELFF. The CDR3 DNA sequence: TGTGCCAGCAGCCAAATGGGACATGAAGTCGGGGAGCTGTTTTTT.

This rearrangement joins TRBV5-1 to TRBJ2-3; 7 bases are shared with TRBD2. The CDR3 has 15 amino acids. The germline V gene encodes CDR1 SGHRS and CDR2 YFSETQ. V lost 0 bases, J lost 6 bases, and 7 bases stayed unmatched. For the CDR3, the DNA is TGCGCCAGCAGCTTGGCGGGGGGTGCCTGGGATACGCAGTATTTT. It translates to CASSLAGGAWDTQYF.